This T cell receptor (beta chain) emerged from a study of CD8 T cells in Susac syndrome. Negative isolation was used for CD8+ and CD4+ T cells and FACS enrichment for TEMRA cells. Reverse transcription of about 0.45 to 1 ug RNA was carried out with random hexamers. Multiplex immunoSEQ PCR targeted 54 Vbeta and 13 Jbeta TCR beta segments. TCRdb processed the immunoSEQ multiplex PCR reads anew with MiXCR; each CDR3 protein has one entry. This sample has under 350,000 distinct CDR3 sequences, with approximately 90% found just once. Germline trimming cut 5 bases from V and 6 bases from J; bases unmatched to any gene: 16. Germline CDR1 is SEHNR and CDR2 is FQNEAQ (reference sequence). CDR3 size: 17 residues.

The chain combines TRBV7-9 with TRBJ2-1; 7 bases map to TRBD2. The specimen sequenced was CD4+ T cells from PBMCs. The clonotype comes from a human donor with multiple sclerosis. The CDR3 protein is CASSPMLLAGATNEQFF. CDR3 nucleotide sequence: TGTGCCAGCAGCCCCATGTTACTGGCGGGAGCAACCAATGAGCAGTTCTTC.